This T cell receptor (beta chain) was sequenced for a study of blood T cell repertoires in COVID-19. The method was immunoSEQ multiplex PCR; TCRdb's version includes in-frame clones alone and lacks a portion of them. This table holds 260,000 or so clones, around 90% found once. This CDR3 is 14 amino acids long. Germline V gene lookup returns CDR1 SQVTM and CDR2 ANQGSEA. Trimming shortened V by 3 bases and J by 2 bases, and 14 bases separated the two germline ends. The chain has TRBV29-1 and TRBJ2-7; D might be TRBD1 (6 bases). Input material: peripheral blood. This sequence was found in a human donor in a cohort sampled during active COVID-19. The CDR3 spells CSVEETGSPYEQYF. As DNA, the CDR3 is TGCAGCGTTGAGGAAACAGGGTCCCCCTACGAGCAGTACTTC.